The entry below gives a single T cell receptor beta chain sequence along with its context. This receptor's antigen is unknown. Qualities for individual bases were not recorded, and no much larger clone is one base off. Library preparation employed the immunoSEQ multiplex PCR assay. A mixture of 60 forward primers for TCR Vbeta segments and 13 reverse primers for TCR Jbeta segments was used in the multiplex PCR. The CDR3 region of rearranged TCR beta genes was amplified from genomic DNA by a multiplex PCR assay. Amplified TCR beta libraries were sequenced as 87-base-pair reads on the Illumina HiSeq System. The authors processed their data as follows. In a later analysis, tens of millions of unique TCR beta chains were counted across the 500 to 850 repertoires, and some 10 million of these chains were shared by at least two donors. Raw reads were error-corrected and collapsed into unique sequences with a nearest-neighbor algorithm that merged closely related sequences to remove PCR and sequencing errors. To assign V, D and J gene segments, CDR3 sequences were aligned to IMGT reference sequences. For a sequence to be retained, a match of at least six nucleotides to both a V gene segment and a J gene segment was required. Rearrangements were classified as productive when the CDR3 lacked stop codons and remained in frame with V and J, and all other rearrangements were classified as non-productive. Following IMGT convention, CDR3 was defined as the stretch from the second conserved V-encoded cysteine to the conserved J-encoded phenylalanine. In an earlier analysis of some 550 of the donors, sequences lacking an unambiguous match to a single V gene segment were excluded. In an earlier analysis of several hundred of the donors, V segments were called functional above 56.7% productive rearrangements and were called segregating when the between-donor standard deviation exceeded 5%. A statistical classification framework was built for diagnosing cytomegalovirus status from the catalog of TCR beta chain sequences. In a later analysis, TCR nucleotide sequences were compared against IMGT/GENE-DB human TR gene sequences so that V and J genes could be assigned. In a later analysis, CDR3 sequences and most-parsimonious VDJ recombination scenarios were assigned using the TCRdist pipeline. A later analysis defined each TCR beta chain by its CDR3 amino acid sequence plus V-gene family, and excluded reads lacking a unique V-gene family. As a way to deal with suspected cross-contamination and a sequencing artifact, a later analysis dropped approximately 590 nucleotide sequences that were highly shared and had low generation probability. For each public chain, a later analysis derived a clonal expansion index from normalized ranks of inferred template counts within each repertoire. A later analysis computed generation probabilities with a VDJ recombination model fitted to out-of-frame rearrangements, and checked the results against IGoR. In a later analysis, hypergeometric tests were used to score TCR-TCR, TCR-HLA and TCR-CMV co-occurrence, with a repertoire-size bias correction applied to TCR pairs. A later analysis estimated false discovery rates by permuting HLA or CMV assignments 20 times. In a later analysis, co-occurring TCRs were grouped using DBSCAN, with TCRdist sequence similarity added in when clustering inside HLA-allele-positive subsets. For co-occurrence clustering, repertoires with fewer than 30,000 or more than 120,000 public chains were excluded, along with about five repertoires with anomalous nucleotide sharing. In its TCRdb copy, this immuneACCESS table keeps in-frame sequences only and misses some clones. Where compared with another copy, unresolved V genes explain less than half of these, and the others have no known cause. The V and J calls and clone size are taken from that table; D and trimming were inferred from the DNA. In all, the sample holds 95,000 to 130,000 clones, and around 70% of those were seen once. The ten largest clones capture 1.5% to 2% of the sample.

The cohort comprised some 730 healthy bone marrow donors. At the time of sampling, all cohort members were nominally healthy, though unrecorded immune exposures were likely present. The donor was CMV seronegative and was included in the group of under 450 seronegative cohort members. A peripheral blood sample was collected from each donor, and TCR beta sequencing was performed on peripheral blood mononuclear cells. The Qiagen DNeasy Blood Extraction Kit was used to extract genomic DNA from the blood cell samples. CDR1 and CDR2, per the germline V gene, are MDHEN and SYDVKM. The V end gives up 2 bases and the J end 3 bases, leaving 7 bases in the junction not matched to a gene. The CDR3, from cysteine to phenylalanine, totals 15 residues. Kept here is only the CDR3 DNA, which spans 45 bases and is read in frame from base 1. This entry comes from a study of cytomegalovirus exposure and HLA in healthy donors (dated by TCRdb to the late 2010s). About the full investigation: According to an earlier analysis of a few hundred of the donors, about 179 million T cells yielded some 120 million unique TCR beta sequences and about 300 Gb of sequence data. Class I and class II HLA loci were covered by the typing at four-digit resolution. Of the 300 to 500 genotyped donors, roughly 80% were placed in the genetic ancestry cluster associated with self-reported Caucasian donors. On average, around 240,000 unique TCR beta nucleotide sequences were sequenced per donor among 350 to 400 genotyped donors of the cohort, with roughly 18% of those sequences being non-productive. In a later genetic analysis, genome-wide SNP genotypes for about 65% of the roughly 670 donors were used, and that subset was treated as a discovery cohort. To study patterns of TCR occurrence, a later analysis re-analyzed previously published TCR beta repertoires from under 750 donors and added high-resolution HLA genotyping. High-throughput TCR immunosequencing, statistical association of individual TCRs with disease status, and machine learning were combined to predict cytomegalovirus infection status. The study was designed to test whether signatures of past pathogen exposure could be identified by cataloging public T cell receptors. About 300 gigabases of sequencing data and 80 million or so unique TCR sequences were included in an early release covering 500 to 750 HLA-typed donors. Typing coverage differed by locus: A, B, C, DRB1 and DQB1 were typed in roughly 620-630 donors, DQA1 in approximately 520, DPA1 in approximately 610, and DPB1 in just under 490. Because of strong linkage in the cohort, four or five DR-DQ haplotypes were treated as single units for association and clustering. Donor age, sex, ethnicity and CMV serostatus were compiled together with the repertoire data. Along with the roughly 700-subject first cohort, a separate validation cohort of 120 different subjects was used. The later analysis used no new phenotypic data to find candidate immune exposures, relying instead on TCR beta sequences and their occurrence across donors. An earlier analysis of some 500 of the donors used high-throughput TCR beta sequencing to judge whether each TCR beta V gene segment behaved as functional or pseudogenic. All discovery cohort repertoires had been generated on a single sequencing platform. The T cell repertoires of roughly 660 subjects were profiled by immunosequencing and related to cytomegalovirus serostatus. Broader findings and caveats from the paper: About 17 rarely observed V segments, including chromosome 9 orphons, were excluded from the earlier analysis of some 590 of the donors because counts were too low. This cohort had only TCR beta chains sequenced, and the lack of alpha or paired-chain data limited which features could be detected. A further reported finding was that TCR beta sequences accurately predicted the HLA-A and HLA-B alleles for most subjects in the first cohort. Some IMGT-functional V segments, including TRBV6-2 and TRBV6-3, could not be distinguished by the 87-base-pair reads and were therefore excluded. A later analysis found that most CMV-associated TCR beta chains appeared HLA-restricted, with HLA associations seemingly driven largely by CMV exposure. Because HLA typing was missing for some donors at each locus, association tests included only the typed subset. A cluster of highly shared sequence variants was judged likely to represent a technical artifact of the sequencing pipeline. Strong co-occurrence of HLA alleles, especially DR and DQ, made assigning TCR associations to individual alleles difficult. In a later analysis, 15,000 to 20,000 TCR beta sequences were associated with specific HLA alleles at a false discovery rate of 0.05. Most TCR sequences were observed very rarely across donors, whereas some public TCRs were present in many individuals. In a later analysis, the rate of TCR association differed among HLA loci, with DRB1 alleles having the most associated TCRs and HLA-C alleles having the fewest. Roughly uniform sequencing depth across donors was assumed in presence/absence analyses, although this assumption may not hold. Linkage disequilibrium might explain the correlated functional status among segregating V segments, but an unknown experimental factor could not be ruled out. According to the authors, the approach could potentially be generalized to other disease states and immunological phenotypes. V-gene and J-gene trimming of TCR beta chains was associated with a missense DCLRE1C variant in a later genetic analysis, and the association was replicated in an independent cohort. In a later genetic analysis, fewer N-insertions in productive TCRs were reported among donors in an Asian-associated ancestry cluster than the roughly 700-donor mean. The study listed 164 TCR beta chains as associated with cytomegalovirus. In vitro tests confirmed that three of the cytomegalovirus-associated TCR beta chains recognize cytomegalovirus antigens. Immune exposure information for the cohort was limited to CMV serostatus. In an earlier analysis of several hundred of the donors, most TCR beta V segments were observed in productive rearrangements about 90% or about 30% of the time, broadly matching IMGT annotations. A later analysis reported that several top co-occurrence clusters appeared linked to parvovirus B19, influenza, CMV and Epstein-Barr virus. In a later analysis, HLA-associated TCR beta chains were found to be more clonally expanded and to have lower generation probabilities than equally common non-associated chains. The classifier was reported to diagnose cytomegalovirus status with high specificity and sensitivity in both the original cohort and the validation cohort.

The TCR was taken from a woman under 30 in good health and CMV-seronegative. The sample consisted of PBMCs. The rearranged segments are TRBV28 and TRBJ2-7, with 7 junctional bases fitting TRBD2. For the CDR3, the sequence is CASSLMAGAGYEQYF. Read as DNA, the sequence is TGTGCCAGCAGTTTAATGGCGGGAGCGGGCTACGAGCAGTACTTC. This CDR3, with the reference TRBV28 and TRBJ2-7 proteins standing in past its ends, gives the full variable domain DVKVTQSSRYLVKRTGEKVFLECVQDMDHENMFWYRQDPGLGLRLIYFSYDVKMKEKGDIPEGYSVSREKKERFSLILESASTNQTSMYLCASSLMAGAGYEQYFGPGTRLTVT.